This T cell receptor (beta chain) was retrieved from a study of shared clonotypes between healthy human individuals. The study's findings and limits: Estimated clonotype richness was generally higher in naive than memory subsets.

TCRdb's table, derived via immunoSEQ multiplex PCR, lists solely in-frame clones and lacks some. The table records under 550,000 clones, 90% to 96% of them present only once. This CDR3 comprises 18 residues. V shed 0 bases and J shed 0 bases, with 18 bases lying between them. The germline gives CDR1 WNHNN, CDR2 SYGVQD (reference sequence). Turning to this clone: Antigen specificity is unknown.

This chain links TRBV10-1 with TRBJ2-7; D not certain. The TCR comes from a woman in her twenties or thirties in good health. The sequencing sample was made of naive CD4+ T cells sorted from blood. The subset was: CD45RA+ positively selected. DNA of the CDR3: TGCGCCAGCAGTGAGTCGAACGTTCGTAAAGGAAACTCCTACGAGCAGTACTTC. Protein sequence: CASSESNVRKGNSYEQYF.